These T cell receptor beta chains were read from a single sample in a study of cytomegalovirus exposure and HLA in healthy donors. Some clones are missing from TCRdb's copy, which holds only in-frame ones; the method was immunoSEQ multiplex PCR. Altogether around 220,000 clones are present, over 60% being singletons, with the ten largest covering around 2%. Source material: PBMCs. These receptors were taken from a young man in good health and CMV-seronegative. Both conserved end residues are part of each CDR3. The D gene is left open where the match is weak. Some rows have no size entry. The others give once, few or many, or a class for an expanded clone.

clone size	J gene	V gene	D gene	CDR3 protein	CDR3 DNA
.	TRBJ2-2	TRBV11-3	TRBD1	CASSGQGVFPGELFF	TGTGCCAGCAGCGGACAGGGAGTGTTCCCCGGGGAGCTGTTTTTT
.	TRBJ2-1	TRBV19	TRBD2	CASSISFPGLAGGRSFHNEQFF	TGTGCCAGTAGTATTTCGTTTCCGGGACTAGCGGGAGGGCGCTCCTTCCACAATGAGCAGTTCTTC
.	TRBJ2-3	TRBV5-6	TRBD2	CASSFLAGVGDTQYF	TGTGCCAGCAGCTTCTTAGCGGGAGTAGGAGATACGCAGTATTTT
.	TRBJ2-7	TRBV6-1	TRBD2	CASSDGGLAGGPLADEQYF	TGTGCCAGCAGTGATGGCGGACTAGCGGGGGGGCCTTTAGCCGACGAGCAGTACTTC
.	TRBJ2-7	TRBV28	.	CASLGHTPSSSNNEQYF	TGTGCCAGCCTTGGCCATACCCCATCTTCCAGTAACAACGAGCAGTACTTC
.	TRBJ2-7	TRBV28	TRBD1	CASSGQGEAYEQYF	TGTGCCAGCAGTGGACAGGGAGAAGCCTACGAGCAGTACTTC
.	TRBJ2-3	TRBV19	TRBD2	CASSPYSGITDTQYF	TGTGCCAGTAGTCCGTATAGCGGGATCACAGATACGCAGTATTTT
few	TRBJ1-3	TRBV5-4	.	CASSGGGKSSGNTIYF	TGTGCCAGCAGCGGGGGGGGCAAAAGCTCTGGAAACACCATATATTTT
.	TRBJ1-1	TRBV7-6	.	CASSPAKNLNTEAFF	TGTGCCAGCAGCCCCGCAAAAAACTTGAACACTGAAGCTTTCTTT
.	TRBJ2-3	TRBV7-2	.	CASSTDRSTDTQYF	TGTGCCAGCAGCACCGACAGAAGCACAGATACGCAGTATTTT
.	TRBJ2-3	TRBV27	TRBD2	CASSAGGDTDTQYF	TGTGCCAGCAGTGCGGGGGGAGACACAGATACGCAGTATTTT
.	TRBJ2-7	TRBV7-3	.	CASSPDPGVAQYF	TGTGCCAGCAGCCCCGATCCCGGGGTCGCGCAGTACTTC
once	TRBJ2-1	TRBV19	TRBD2	CASTPGGWKSSYNEQFF	TGTGCCAGTACCCCGGGGGGTTGGAAGAGCTCCTACAATGAGCAGTTCTTC
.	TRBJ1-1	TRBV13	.	CASSLHQAVSEAFF	TGTGCCAGCAGCTTACACCAGGCCGTTTCTGAAGCTTTCTTT
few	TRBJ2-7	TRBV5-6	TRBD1	CASSLRQGFDEQYF	TGTGCCAGCAGCTTAAGACAGGGGTTCGACGAGCAGTACTTC
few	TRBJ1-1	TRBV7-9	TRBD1	CASSLVTGRTEAFF	TGTGCCAGCAGCTTAGTGACAGGGCGGACTGAAGCTTTCTTT
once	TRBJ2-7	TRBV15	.	CATSGSGTAGEQYF	TGTGCCACCAGCGGCTCCGGGACAGCGGGCGAGCAGTACTTC
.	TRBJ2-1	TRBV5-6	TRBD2	CASSFGAGNEQFF	TGTGCCAGCAGCTTCGGAGCGGGGAATGAGCAGTTCTTC
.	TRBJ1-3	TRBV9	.	CASSGQASGGNTIYF	TGTGCCAGCAGCGGACAGGCCTCTGGAGGAAACACCATATATTTT
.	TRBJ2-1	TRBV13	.	CASSLGKGVNEQFF	TGTGCCAGCAGCTTAGGTAAGGGGGTCAATGAGCAGTTCTTC
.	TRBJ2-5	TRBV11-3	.	CASSLVGERGEETQYF	TGTGCCAGCAGCTTAGTTGGTGAGAGAGGAGAAGAGACCCAGTACTTC
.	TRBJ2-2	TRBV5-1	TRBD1	CASSLLGQDYPGELFF	TGCGCCAGCAGCTTGTTGGGACAGGACTACCCCGGGGAGCTGTTTTTT
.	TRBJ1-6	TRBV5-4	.	CASSLGRLGGNSPLHF	TGTGCCAGCAGCTTGGGACGACTGGGAGGAAATTCACCCCTCCACTTT
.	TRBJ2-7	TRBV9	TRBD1	CASSPPSEGQGNSGEQYF	TGTGCCAGCAGCCCCCCCTCGGAGGGACAGGGAAACTCCGGCGAGCAGTACTTC
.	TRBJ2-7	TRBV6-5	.	CASRLGGGKREQYF	TGTGCCAGCAGGTTGGGGGGGGGCAAAAGGGAGCAGTACTTC
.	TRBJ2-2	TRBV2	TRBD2	CASSPGLALTGELFF	TGTGCCAGCAGCCCGGGACTAGCTCTCACCGGGGAGCTGTTTTTT
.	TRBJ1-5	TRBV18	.	CASSPTGQPQHF	TGTGCCAGCTCACCAACGGGTCAGCCCCAGCATTTT
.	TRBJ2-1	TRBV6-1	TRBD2	CASSERSGSSYNEQFF	TGTGCCAGCAGTGAAAGAAGCGGGAGTAGTTACAATGAGCAGTTCTTC
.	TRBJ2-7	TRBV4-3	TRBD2	CASSQIAGTSGRASYEQYF	TGCGCCAGCAGCCAAATAGCCGGGACTAGCGGGAGGGCCTCCTACGAGCAGTACTTC
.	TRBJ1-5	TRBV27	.	CASSPLVGGNQPQHF	TGTGCCAGCAGTCCACTAGTCGGGGGGAATCAGCCCCAGCATTTT
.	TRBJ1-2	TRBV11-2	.	CASSLDFRGLYGYTF	TGTGCCAGCAGCTTAGACTTCAGGGGCCTCTATGGCTACACCTTC
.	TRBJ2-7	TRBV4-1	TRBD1	CASSQSRDSVSYEQYF	TGCGCCAGCAGCCAGTCCCGGGACAGCGTATCCTACGAGCAGTACTTC
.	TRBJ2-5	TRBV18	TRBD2	CASSPSTSGFQETQYF	TGTGCCAGCTCACCATCCACTAGCGGGTTCCAAGAGACCCAGTACTTC
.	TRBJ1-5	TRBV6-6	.	CASTGGSGNQPQHF	TGTGCCAGCACGGGGGGTTCGGGCAATCAGCCCCAGCATTTT
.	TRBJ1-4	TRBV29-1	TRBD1	CSVDDGTVSNEKLFF	TGCAGCGTTGATGATGGGACAGTGAGTAATGAAAAACTGTTTTTT
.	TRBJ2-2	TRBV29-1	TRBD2	CSAEGRANTGELFF	TGCAGCGCCGAAGGGAGGGCCAACACCGGGGAGCTGTTTTTT
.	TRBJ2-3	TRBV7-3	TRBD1	CASSSQGSTDTQYF	TGTGCCAGCAGCTCACAGGGGTCCACAGATACGCAGTATTTT
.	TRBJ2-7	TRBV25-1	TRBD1	CASSEGTGGYEQYF	TGTGCCAGCAGTGAAGGGACAGGGGGTTACGAGCAGTACTTC
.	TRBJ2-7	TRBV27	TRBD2	CASSLGGNEQYF	TGTGCCAGCAGTTTGGGAGGGAACGAGCAGTACTTC
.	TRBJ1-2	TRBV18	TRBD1	CASSPGQGNDYGYTF	TGTGCCAGCTCACCGGGACAGGGTAATGACTATGGCTACACCTTC
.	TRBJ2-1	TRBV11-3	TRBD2	CASSLQTSGGPPSYNEQFF	TGTGCCAGCAGCCTGCAGACTAGCGGGGGGCCCCCCTCCTACAATGAGCAGTTCTTC
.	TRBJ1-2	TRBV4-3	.	CASSQDSFGVKNYGYTF	TGCGCCAGCAGCCAAGACAGTTTCGGGGTAAAGAACTATGGCTACACCTTC
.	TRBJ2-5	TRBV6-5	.	CASSYEAGGVEQYF	TGTGCCAGCAGTTACGAGGCGGGTGGAGTTGAGCAGTACTTC
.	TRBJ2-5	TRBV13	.	CASSSLGGETQYF	TGTGCCAGCAGCTCCCTGGGGGGAGAGACCCAGTACTTC
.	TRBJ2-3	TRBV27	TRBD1	CASRRRSGTGATDTQYF	TGTGCCAGCAGACGACGTTCGGGGACAGGAGCCACAGATACGCAGTATTTT
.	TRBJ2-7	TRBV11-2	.	CASRPPQGHADEQYF	TGTGCCAGCAGACCCCCCCAGGGTCACGCGGACGAGCAGTACTTC
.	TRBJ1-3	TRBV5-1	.	CASSPKSFTGAGNTIYF	TGCGCCAGCAGCCCAAAATCCTTTACAGGAGCTGGAAACACCATATATTTT
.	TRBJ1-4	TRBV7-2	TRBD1	CASSLSGQNEKLFF	TGTGCCAGCAGCTTGTCGGGACAGAATGAAAAACTGTTTTTT
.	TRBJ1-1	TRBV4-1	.	CASSQEPQVTGADTEAFF	TGCGCCAGCAGCCAAGAGCCCCAGGTTACAGGTGCTGACACTGAAGCTTTCTTT
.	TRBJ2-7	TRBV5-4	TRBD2	CASSLIAGGPTYEQYF	TGTGCCAGCAGCTTGATCGCGGGAGGGCCGACCTACGAGCAGTACTTC
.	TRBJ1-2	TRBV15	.	CATSRDQAGLYGYTF	TGTGCCACCAGCAGAGATCAAGCCGGTCTCTATGGCTACACCTTC
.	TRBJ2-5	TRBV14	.	CASSPRGGRETQYF	TGTGCCAGCAGCCCCCGTGGGGGCCGGGAGACCCAGTACTTC
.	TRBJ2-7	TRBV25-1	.	CASSELTTYEQYF	TGTGCCAGCAGTGAATTGACAACCTACGAGCAGTACTTC
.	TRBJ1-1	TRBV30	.	CAWSVTREGEAFF	TGTGCCTGGAGCGTCACGAGGGAGGGAGAAGCTTTCTTT